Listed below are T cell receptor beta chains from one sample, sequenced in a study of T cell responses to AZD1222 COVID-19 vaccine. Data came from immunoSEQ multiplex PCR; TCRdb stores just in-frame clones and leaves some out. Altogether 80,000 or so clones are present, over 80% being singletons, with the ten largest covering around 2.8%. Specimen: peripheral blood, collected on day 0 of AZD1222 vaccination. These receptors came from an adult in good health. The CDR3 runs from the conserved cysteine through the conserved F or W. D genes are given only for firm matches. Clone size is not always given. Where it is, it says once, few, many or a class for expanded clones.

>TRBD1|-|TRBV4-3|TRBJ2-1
TGCGCCAGCAGCCACAGGACAGGGCGGATCTACAATGAGCAGTTCTTC
CASSHRTGRIYNEQFF
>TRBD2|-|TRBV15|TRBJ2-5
TGTGCCACCAGCAGAGATGCAGGACTAGCGACACAAGAGACCCAGTACTTC
CATSRDAGLATQETQYF
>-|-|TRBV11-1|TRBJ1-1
TGTGCCAGCAGCTCAGGGGACCTGGGTAAAGCTTTCTTT
CASSSGDLGKAFF
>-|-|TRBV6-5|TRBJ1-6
TGTGCCAGCAGTTACAACACCCATCAGGTTTCACCCCTCCACTTT
CASSYNTHQVSPLHF
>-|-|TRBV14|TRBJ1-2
TGTGCCAGCAGCCAATCGGCTTATGGCTACACCTTC
CASSQSAYGYTF
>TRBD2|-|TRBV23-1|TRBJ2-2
TGCGCCAGACCGGGGGGGGCCCCCTGCACCGGGGAGCTGTTTTTT
CARPGGAPCTGELFF
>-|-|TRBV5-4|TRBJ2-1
TGTGCCAGCAGCTTGCCCGCTGGCCAGAATGAGCAGTTCTTC
CASSLPAGQNEQFF
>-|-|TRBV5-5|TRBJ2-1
TGTGCCAGCAGCTTGGTCACAGGGAACCATGAGCAGTTCTTC
CASSLVTGNHEQFF
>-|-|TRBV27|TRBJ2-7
TGTGCCAGCAGTTTAATACAGAGCTACGAGCAGTACTTC
CASSLIQSYEQYF
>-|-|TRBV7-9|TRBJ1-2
TGTGCCAGCAGCTCAGGTGCTAACTATGGCTACACCTTC
CASSSGANYGYTF
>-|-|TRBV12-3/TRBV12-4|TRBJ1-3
TGTGCCAGCAGTTTAGACGGGATCGCGCCAATATATTTT
CASSLDGIAPIYF
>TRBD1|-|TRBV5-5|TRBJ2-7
TGTGCCAGCAGCACAGCGGGACAGGGGGCGTACGAGCAGTACTTC
CASSTAGQGAYEQYF
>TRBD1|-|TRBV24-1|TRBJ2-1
TGTGCCTCCCAAGGGACAGCGACCAATGAGCAGTTCTTC
CASQGTATNEQFF
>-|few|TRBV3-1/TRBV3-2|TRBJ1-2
TGTGCCAGCAGCTACTGGTCGGAGGACTATGGCTACACCTTC
CASSYWSEDYGYTF
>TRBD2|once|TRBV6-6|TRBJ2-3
TGTGCCAGCACCAGAGCGGGAGACACAGATACGCAGTATTTT
CASTRAGDTDTQYF
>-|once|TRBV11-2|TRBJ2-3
TGTGCCAGCAGCGGCAGGTACCCTGGGCCCACAGATACGCAGTATTTT
CASSGRYPGPTDTQYF
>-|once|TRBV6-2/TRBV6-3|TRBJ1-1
TGTGCCAGCAGCGCCGTGGGGGGCGGCACTGAAGCTTTCTTT
CASSAVGGGTEAFF
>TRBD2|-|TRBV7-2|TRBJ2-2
TGTGCCAGCAGCTTAGGGGACTACAACACCGGGGAGCTGTTTTTT
CASSLGDYNTGELFF
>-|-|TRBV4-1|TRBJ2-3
TGCGCCAGCAGCCAAGTCGACGGAGCCACAGATACGCAGTATTTT
CASSQVDGATDTQYF
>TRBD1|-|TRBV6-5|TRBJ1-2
TGTGCCAGCAGTTACGACAGGGGGGGAGGTAACTATGGCTACACCTTC
CASSYDRGGGNYGYTF
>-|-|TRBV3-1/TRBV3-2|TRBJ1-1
TGTGCCAGCAGCCACTCTTTCCGAGAGAACACTGAAGCTTTCTTT
CASSHSFRENTEAFF
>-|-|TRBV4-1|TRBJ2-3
TGCGCCAGCAACCCAACAGCAGCTAGCACAGATACGCAGTATTTT
CASNPTAASTDTQYF
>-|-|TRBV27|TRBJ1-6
TGTGCCAGCAGTCTCGGCGGGAATTCACCCCTCCACTTT
CASSLGGNSPLHF
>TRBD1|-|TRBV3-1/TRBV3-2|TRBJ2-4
TGTGCCAGCAGCCTTAGACAGGGGGTAGCCAAAAACATTCAGTACTTC
CASSLRQGVAKNIQYF
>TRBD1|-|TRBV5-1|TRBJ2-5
TGCGCCAGCAGCTTTGGGGGGACAGGGGGAGAGACCCAGTACTTC
CASSFGGTGGETQYF
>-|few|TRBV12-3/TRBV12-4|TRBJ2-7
TGTGCCAGCAGGCCAGACGGGCCCTACGAGCAGTACTTC
CASRPDGPYEQYF
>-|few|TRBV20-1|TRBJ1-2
TGCAGTGCTAGTCCCCGAGACTTTAACTATGGCTACACCTTC
CSASPRDFNYGYTF
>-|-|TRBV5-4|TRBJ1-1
TGTGCCAGCAGCTTATCCCCTGACACTGAAGCTTTCTTT
CASSLSPDTEAFF
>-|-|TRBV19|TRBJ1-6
TGTGCCAGTAGTTCAGCGGTAGGGTATAATTCACCCCTCCACTTT
CASSSAVGYNSPLHF
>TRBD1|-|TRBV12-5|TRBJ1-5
TGTGCTAGTGCAGCAGGGGGCGGACAGCCCCAGCATTTT
CASAAGGGQPQHF
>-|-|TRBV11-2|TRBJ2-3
TGTGCCAGCAGCTCCTTAGAACAAAAGGCAGATACGCAGTATTTT
CASSSLEQKADTQYF
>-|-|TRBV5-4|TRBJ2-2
TGTGCCAGCAGCTTGGAGCGGTGGGCCGGGGAGCTGTTTTTT
CASSLERWAGELFF
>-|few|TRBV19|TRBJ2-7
TGTGCCAGTAGTGAGGGCTACGAGCAGTACTTC
CASSEGYEQYF
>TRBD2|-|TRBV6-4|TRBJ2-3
TGTGCCAGCAGTGACTCGGCGGGGGGAATAGATACGCAGTATTTT
CASSDSAGGIDTQYF
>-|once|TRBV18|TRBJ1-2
TGTGCCAGCTCACCACGGGAGTTCGAGGGAGAGGGCTATGGCTACACCTTC
CASSPREFEGEGYGYTF
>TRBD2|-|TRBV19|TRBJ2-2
TGTGCCAGTAGTATTTCGGGGACTAGCGGGGGTCACGGGGAGCTGTTTTTT
CASSISGTSGGHGELFF
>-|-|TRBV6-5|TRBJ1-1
TGTGCCAGCAGACGAGGGGGATCTGAAGCTTTCTTT
CASRRGGSEAFF
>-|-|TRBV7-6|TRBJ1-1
TGTGCCAGCAGCTTAGAAAGGGCAGGGTGGAACACTGAAGCTTTCTTT
CASSLERAGWNTEAFF